Listed below are T cell receptor beta chains from one sample, sequenced in a study of T cell responses to AZD1222 COVID-19 vaccine. Sequencing used immunoSEQ multiplex PCR; TCRdb keeps in-frame clones, though not all of them. The data hold roughly 120,000 clones, with nearly 90% observed a single time. The sequenced sample was peripheral blood, obtained on day 0 of AZD1222 vaccination. All receptors come from an adult in good health. CDR3s include the opening cysteine and the closing phenylalanine or tryptophan. A D gene is named only where the DNA matches it firmly. Rows may omit the clone size; those that give it use once, few, many or a size class.

d_call j_call v_call clone_size cdr3_nt cdr3_aa
TRBD1 TRBJ1-2 TRBV28 . TGTGCCAGCAGTATTACAGGGGGCGGCTATGGCTACACCTTC CASSITGGGYGYTF
. TRBJ1-2 TRBV28 . TGTGCCAGCAGTCCCCGTATCTATGGCTACACCTTC CASSPRIYGYTF
. TRBJ1-2 TRBV28 . TGTGCCGGAGCCGACCCTAACTATGGCTACACCTTC CAGADPNYGYTF
TRBD2 TRBJ2-2 TRBV7-7 . TGTGCTAGCAGCCCGACTAGCGCGAACACCGGGGAGCTGTTTTTT CASSPTSANTGELFF
TRBD1 TRBJ1-5 TRBV6-5 once TGTGCCAGCAGTCCCGGGACAGGGGGCTATCAGCCCCAGCATTTT CASSPGTGGYQPQHF
. TRBJ2-5 TRBV5-1 . TGCGCCAGCTCGGTACTACAGGCTCAAGAGACCCAGTACTTC CASSVLQAQETQYF
. TRBJ1-2 TRBV6-6 . TGTGCCAGCAGTTACTCGAAAGACTATGGCTACACCTTC CASSYSKDYGYTF
TRBD2 TRBJ2-7 TRBV7-2 . TGTGCCAGCAGCTCGGTGGCTAGCGGGACCTACGAGCAGTACTTC CASSSVASGTYEQYF
. TRBJ1-1 TRBV29-1 . TGCAGCGTTTGGACAGTTCCGGGCACTGAAGCTTTCTTT CSVWTVPGTEAFF
TRBD2 TRBJ2-3 TRBV27 once TGTGCCAGCAGTTTATCGCGAGGCAGGGTTCGGACTAGCGGGAGGTGGACAAGCCCAGATACGCAGTATTTT CASSLSRGRVRTSGRWTSPDTQYF
. TRBJ2-1 TRBV5-3 few TGTGCCAGAAGCTTGGTGGGGATAGCGGTCTACAATGAGCAGTTCTTC CARSLVGIAVYNEQFF
. TRBJ2-3 TRBV7-3 . TGTGCCAGCAGCTTATTGGCGGGGAGCACAGATACGCAGTATTTT CASSLLAGSTDTQYF
TRBD1 TRBJ2-7 TRBV15 . TGTGCCACCAGCATCGACAGGGGTCCCTACGAGCAGTACTTC CATSIDRGPYEQYF
. TRBJ2-1 TRBV7-2 . TGTGCCAGCAGCTTAGGCCCCAACAATGAGCAGTTCTTC CASSLGPNNEQFF
. TRBJ1-6 TRBV6-5 . TGTGCCAGCAGGGTAAGGGGCAGCGGGCCCCTCCACTTT CASRVRGSGPLHF
. TRBJ2-1 TRBV4-1 once TGCGCTAGCAGCCAATTGGACATTATCTCCTACAATGAGCAGTTCTTC CASSQLDIISYNEQFF
TRBD1 TRBJ1-2 TRBV4-2 . TGTGCCAGCAGCCAGCCGGACAGGGCCCCTGGCTACACCTTC CASSQPDRAPGYTF
TRBD1 TRBJ2-7 TRBV7-2 . TGTGCCAGCAACCAACAGGGGAGCTCCTACGAGCAGTACTTC CASNQQGSSYEQYF
. TRBJ2-2 TRBV9 . TGTGCCAGCAGCGTAGCAATCGGGGAGCTGTTTTTT CASSVAIGELFF
. TRBJ2-2 TRBV7-3 . TGTGCCAGCAGCCTCCACCGGGCAGGGGACACCGGGGAGCTGTTTTTT CASSLHRAGDTGELFF
. TRBJ1-1 TRBV28 . TGTGCCAGCAGTTTCCCAGGGAACACTGAAGCTTTCTTT CASSFPGNTEAFF
. TRBJ2-6 TRBV29-1 . TGCAGCGTCCGAGGGGCGTCTGGGGCCAACGTCCTGACTTTC CSVRGASGANVLTF
TRBD2 TRBJ2-3 TRBV6-4 few TGTGCCAGCAGTGACAGAGTCGGGGGGGCAGATACGCAGTATTTT CASSDRVGGADTQYF
. TRBJ1-6 TRBV3-1/TRBV3-2 . TGTGCCAGCAGCCAAGGCGCCCAGAATTCACCCCTCCACTTT CASSQGAQNSPLHF
. TRBJ1-2 TRBV28 . TGTGCCAGCAGTCCCGGACTTTGGGGCTACACCTTC CASSPGLWGYTF
. TRBJ1-2 TRBV3-1/TRBV3-2 . TGTGCCAGCAGCCCGTGCAATGGCTACACCTTC CASSPCNGYTF
. TRBJ1-2 TRBV7-2 once TGTGCCAGCAGCTTAGACAGGAGTTATGGCTACACCTTC CASSLDRSYGYTF
. TRBJ1-2 TRBV19 . TGTGCCAGTAGTTCGGACAGAACGGGTGTGAAATATGGCTACACCTTC CASSSDRTGVKYGYTF
. TRBJ1-5 TRBV19 . TGTGCCAGTAGTATAGATCGGGGGGGGGCTCAGCCCCAGCATTTT CASSIDRGGAQPQHF
TRBD1 TRBJ2-2 TRBV7-3 . TGTGCCAGCAGCCAGGGACAGGGCACCGGGGAGCTGTTTTTT CASSQGQGTGELFF
TRBD1 TRBJ1-2 TRBV30 once TGTGCCTGGAGTGCAGGGGGATATGGCTACACCTTC CAWSAGGYGYTF
. TRBJ1-6 TRBV28 . TGTGCCAGCACCTACCGCCCCGGGAGCTCCTATAATTCACCCCTCCACTTT CASTYRPGSSYNSPLHF
. TRBJ1-6 TRBV12-3/TRBV12-4 . TGTGCCAGCTCAACAGGGCGAGCCCTCCACTTT CASSTGRALHF
. TRBJ2-7 TRBV7-9 . TGTGCCAGCAGCTCGCTCGGGACAACCTCCTACGAGCAGTACTTC CASSSLGTTSYEQYF
. TRBJ1-6 TRBV30 . TGTGCCTGGAGTGCACAGAATAATTCACCCCTCCACTTT CAWSAQNNSPLHF
. TRBJ1-2 TRBV7-9 . TGTGCCAGCAGCTTAGTGGGACCAAGTGGCTACACCTTC CASSLVGPSGYTF
TRBD1 TRBJ1-1 TRBV18 . TGTGCCAGCTCTCCGGGACAGGGGGTTGTTGAAGCTTTCTTT CASSPGQGVVEAFF
TRBD1 TRBJ2-7 TRBV10-3 . TGTGCCATCAGTGGTACGGACAGGGGTGGCTACGAGCAGTACTTC CAISGTDRGGYEQYF
TRBD1 TRBJ1-1 TRBV18 . TGTGCCAGCTCACCGGGACAGGAAAACGGAGAAGCTTTCTTT CASSPGQENGEAFF
TRBD1 TRBJ2-3 TRBV5-1 . TGCGCCAGCAGCCCTGACAGGGGTTCAGCAGGTACGCAGTATTTT CASSPDRGSAGTQYF
TRBD1 TRBJ1-6 TRBV2 . TGTGCCAGCAGACGACAGGGGCCACCCCTCCACTTT CASRRQGPPLHF
TRBD2 TRBJ2-5 TRBV5-1 . TGCGCCAGCAGCTCGCTGACTAGCGGGGTTGAGACCCAGTACTTC CASSSLTSGVETQYF
. TRBJ2-1 TRBV9 . TGTGCCAGCAGCGTTGACGGGGGGCACTACAATGAGCAGTTCTTC CASSVDGGHYNEQFF
. TRBJ1-1 TRBV19 . TGTGCCACCTCAATCCGACAGTCTGAAGCTTTCTTT CATSIRQSEAFF
. TRBJ1-1 TRBV9 . TGTGCCAGCAGCGTAGGAGGAGGGGCCACGGGGGCTGAAGCTTTCTTT CASSVGGGATGAEAFF
. TRBJ2-6 TRBV28 . TGTGCCAGCAGTCTCTTGGGGGCCAACGTCCTGACTTTC CASSLLGANVLTF
. TRBJ1-4 TRBV5-1 . TGCGCCAGCAGCCCCCAGCCAGGGAACAATGAAAAACTGTTTTTT CASSPQPGNNEKLFF
. TRBJ2-7 TRBV11-3 once TGTGCCAGCAGCTTAGCCCCAGGTCCCGCCTACGAGCAGTACTTC CASSLAPGPAYEQYF
. TRBJ1-2 TRBV6-2/TRBV6-3 . TGTGCCAGCAGTTACTCGGAGGTAAACTATGGCTACACCTTC CASSYSEVNYGYTF
. TRBJ2-5 TRBV9 . TGTGCCAGCAGCGTAGGGGCGGAACAAGAGACCCAGTACTTC CASSVGAEQETQYF
. TRBJ1-6 TRBV9 few TGTGCCAGCAGCGTGGAGGAAGGTGGAAGTGGGTCACCCCTCCACTTT CASSVEEGGSGSPLHF
. TRBJ2-1 TRBV30 once TGTGCCTGGAGTGTAAAGGGGCTGTTAGGGGAGCAGTTCTTC CAWSVKGLLGEQFF